What follows are 9 T cell receptor beta chains derived from one specimen sequenced in a study. One entry per CDR3 protein, called by TCRdb with MiXCR from the 5' RACE reads. Here the sample spans about 53,000 distinct CDR3 sequences, around 26% being singletons. Sequencing input: tumor-infiltrating naive CD4+ T cells sorted from the breast tumor. Subset noted: naive CD4+ T cells, CD4+CD45RA+CD25-. The source of these receptors is a female donor with breast cancer.

There are a few counts of this clonotype. The chain links TRBV28 to TRBJ1-2, with TRBD1 matching 10 bases. V lost 5 bases to trimming and J lost 4 bases; unmatched junction nucleotides: 10. Germline CDR1 is MDHEN and CDR2 is SYDVKM. The length of the CDR3 is 16 residues. The CDR3 spells CASSQHRTGGGYGYTF. The CDR3 bases are TGTGCCAGCAGTCAACACCGGACAGGGGGAGGCTATGGCTACACCTTC.

This clonotype was detected many times. This chain links TRBV20-1 with TRBJ1-2; D gene uncertain. V was trimmed by 1 base and J by 0 bases, leaving 6 bases between them. The CDR3 is 13 residues long. Per germline, CDR1 DFQATT and CDR2 SNEGSKA (reference sequence). The CDR3 sequence is CSARADANYGYTF. CDR3 DNA sequence: TGCAGTGCTAGAGCAGATGCTAACTATGGCTACACCTTC.

This clonotype came up once. V and J are TRBV5-1 and TRBJ2-2; a possible D gene is TRBD2 (6 bases). V dropped 3 bases and J dropped 7 bases, with 16 bases sitting between them. This CDR3 is built from 15 residues. CDR1 and CDR2 (germline): SGHRS, YFSETQ. Here the CDR3 reads CASSSRLDPGGELFF. CDR3 nucleotides: TGCGCCAGCAGCTCCCGACTAGATCCGGGCGGGGAGCTGTTTTTT.

This clonotype has a handful of counts. The genes are TRBV7-6 and TRBJ2-3, with D unresolved. The CDR3 consists of 14 residues. V lost 1 base and J 4 bases, leaving 9 bases between the germline ends. Germline CDR1 is SGHVS and CDR2 is FNYEAQ. This CDR3 reads CASSLEGSPDTQYF. The CDR3 DNA is TGTGCCAGCAGCTTAGAGGGAAGCCCAGATACGCAGTATTTT.

The sample holds a few counts of this clonotype. The chain links TRBV6-5 to TRBJ1-4, with D perhaps TRBD1 (5 bases). The V and J ends lost 5 bases and 1 base respectively, with 11 bases between them. The CDR3 totals 15 residues. In germline, CDR1 is MNHEY, CDR2 SVGAGI. CDR3 amino acids: CASSRTGLTNEKLFF. In DNA, the CDR3 is TGTGCCAGCAGTCGCACAGGTTTAACTAATGAAAAACTGTTTTTT.

This chain connects TRBV6-2 or TRBV6-3 to TRBJ2-2; D gene unclear. Deletions cut 5 bases from V and 5 bases from J, with 9 bases between. The CDR3 loop spans 13 amino acids. Germline values: CDR1 MNHEY, CDR2 SVGEGT. This CDR3 reads CASSTRWTGELFF. CDR3 DNA: TGTGCCAGCAGTACGCGGTGGACCGGGGAGCTGTTTTTT.

This clonotype was seen more than once but under ten times. The CDR3 nucleotides read TGCGCCAGCAGCCTACAAGGGACGTTAGGGGAGCAGTACTTC. Translation: CASSLQGTLGEQYF. This chain connects TRBV5-1 to TRBJ2-7; the D gene could be TRBD1 or TRBD2 (5 bases each). This CDR3 region has 14 residues. V gave up 4 bases and J gave up 7 bases, with 18 bases separating them. Germline V CDR1 and CDR2: SGHRS, YFSETQ. Drawing the rest from reference TRBV5-1 and TRBJ2-7, the complete variable domain is KAGVTQTPRYLIKTRGQQVTLSCSPISGHRSVSWYQQTPGQGLQFLFEYFSETQRNKGNFPGRFSGRQFSNSRSEMNVSTLELGDSALYLCASSLQGTLGEQYFGPGTRLTVT.

The J gene is TRBJ1-2, the V gene TRBV4-3; a possible D gene is TRBD1 (5 bases). Trimming pared 0 bases from V and 6 bases from J, leaving 14 bases between. The CDR3 spans 15 residues. Germline V lookup: CDR1 LGHNA, CDR2 YSLEER. CDR3 loop: CASSQDGGGANGYTF. DNA of the CDR3: TGCGCCAGCAGCCAAGATGGGGGAGGAGCAAATGGCTACACCTTC.

This clonotype was found a few times. An end of the junction differs from the germline gene, which may be a read error. The gene calls are TRBV7-2 and TRBJ2-1; 13 bases fit TRBD2. This CDR3 is built from 12 residues. Germline V lookup: CDR1 SGHTA, CDR2 FQGNSA. In DNA form, the CDR3 reads TGTGCCAGCAGTCGACTAGCGGGAGGCCCGGTCTTC. It translates to CASSRLAGGPVF.